This TCR beta chain was sequenced in a study of cytomegalovirus exposure and HLA in healthy donors (TCRdb year 2017). Describing the broader study: According to an earlier analysis of 587 of the donors, 150 million to 200 million T cells yielded 95 million to 140 million unique TCR beta sequences and approximately 280 Gb of sequence data. Among almost 400 genotyped donors of the cohort, an average of about 240,000 unique TCR beta nucleotide sequences were sequenced per donor, roughly 18% of them non-productive. In a later genetic analysis, genome-wide SNP genotypes for about three fifths of the roughly 670 donors were used, and that subset was treated as a discovery cohort. An earlier analysis of around 580 of the donors used high-throughput TCR beta sequencing to judge whether each TCR beta V gene segment behaved as functional or pseudogenic. Roughly five DR-DQ haplotypes were handled as single units for association and clustering because linkage in the cohort was strong. To predict cytomegalovirus infection status, the study brought together high-throughput TCR immunosequencing, statistical association of individual TCRs with disease status, and machine learning. The number of donors typed differed by locus, with roughly 620-630 for A, B, C, DRB1 and DQB1, more than 500 for DQA1, about 610 for DPA1, and some 440 for DPB1. To study patterns of TCR occurrence, a later analysis re-analyzed previously published TCR beta repertoires from just over 650 donors and added high-resolution HLA genotyping. All discovery cohort repertoires had been generated on a single sequencing platform. Class I and class II HLA loci were covered by the typing at four-digit resolution. Roughly 310 gigabases of sequencing data and around 87 million unique TCR sequences were included in an early release covering 550 to 650 HLA-typed donors. Rather than using new phenotypic data, the later analysis identified candidate immune exposures from TCR beta sequences and from how often those sequences occurred across donors. Using immunosequencing, the study profiled T cell repertoires from fewer than 700 subjects and related those repertoires to cytomegalovirus serostatus. Of the roughly 400 genotyped donors, approximately 83% fell in the genetic ancestry cluster associated with self-reported Caucasian donors. Alongside the repertoire data, information on donor age, sex, ethnicity and CMV serostatus was compiled. Along with the roughly 670-subject first cohort, a separate validation cohort of 120 different subjects was used. The aim of the study was to test whether cataloging public T cell receptors could identify signatures of past pathogen exposure. Overall results and qualifications from the work: In a later analysis, some 18,000 TCR beta sequences were associated with specific HLA alleles at a false discovery rate of 0.05. A further reported finding was that TCR beta sequences accurately predicted the HLA-A and HLA-B alleles for most subjects in the first cohort. The cohort was sequenced for TCR beta chains only, and without alpha or paired-chain data the features that could be detected were limited. The presence/absence analyses assumed that sequencing depth was roughly uniform across donors, and that assumption may not be true. The only immune exposure information available for the cohort was CMV serostatus. A later analysis found that HLA-associated TCR beta chains were more clonally expanded and had lower generation probabilities than equally common non-associated chains. The 87-base-pair reads could not distinguish some IMGT-functional V segments, including TRBV6-2 and TRBV6-3, so those segments were excluded. A later genetic analysis reported fewer N-insertions in productive TCRs among donors in an Asian-associated ancestry cluster than the roughly 670-donor mean. The study listed 150 to 200 TCR beta chains as associated with cytomegalovirus. Because some donors lacked HLA typing at each locus, the association tests relied only on the typed subset. In a later analysis, several top co-occurrence clusters were reported to appear linked to parvovirus B19, influenza, CMV and Epstein-Barr virus. Because counts were too low, more than 15 rarely observed V segments, including chromosome 9 orphons, were left out of the earlier analysis of approximately 580 of the donors. A cluster of highly shared sequence variants was judged likely to be a technical artifact of the sequencing pipeline. Linkage disequilibrium might explain the correlated functional status among segregating V segments, but an unknown experimental factor could not be excluded. In a later analysis, the rate of TCR association differed among HLA loci, with DRB1 alleles having the most associated TCRs and HLA-C alleles having the fewest. The classifier was reported to diagnose cytomegalovirus status with high specificity and sensitivity in both the original cohort and the validation cohort. An earlier analysis of approximately 570 of the donors showed that most TCR beta V segments appeared in productive rearrangements either about 90% or about 30% of the time, which broadly matched IMGT annotations. A later analysis found that most CMV-associated TCR beta chains appeared HLA-restricted, with HLA associations seemingly driven largely by CMV exposure. A few of the identified cytomegalovirus-associated TCR beta chains were confirmed in vitro to be specific for cytomegalovirus antigens. According to the authors, the approach could potentially be generalized to other disease states and immunological phenotypes. A later genetic analysis associated a missense DCLRE1C variant with V-gene and J-gene trimming of TCR beta chains, and an independent cohort replicated the association. When HLA alleles, especially DR and DQ, strongly co-occurred, TCR associations were difficult to assign to individual alleles. Most TCR sequences were observed very rarely across donors, whereas some public TCRs were present in many individuals.

The CDR3 holds 15 amino acids from the cysteine to the phenylalanine. Kept here is only the CDR3 DNA, which spans 45 bases and is read in frame from base 1. In the germline V gene (reference sequence), CDR1 corresponds to MNHNY and CDR2 to SVGAGI. Deletion took 0 bases off V and 0 bases off J, with a span of 6 bases between the germline ends. The cohort consisted of fewer than 700 healthy bone marrow donors. At the time of sampling, every cohort member was nominally healthy, though immune exposures that went unrecorded were likely present. The donor was CMV seropositive and was included in the group of almost 300 seropositive cohort members. A peripheral blood sample was provided by each donor, and peripheral blood mononuclear cells were used for TCR beta sequencing. Genomic DNA was extracted from the blood cell samples with the Qiagen DNeasy Blood Extraction Kit. Concerning this clone: Its antigen target is currently unknown. It has no much larger one-base neighbor in the sample; base qualities were not kept.

Preparation of the library involved the immunoSEQ multiplex PCR assay. A mixture of 60 forward primers for TCR Vbeta segments and 13 reverse primers for TCR Jbeta segments was used in the multiplex PCR. A multiplex PCR assay on genomic DNA amplified the CDR3 region of rearranged TCR beta genes. The Illumina HiSeq System was used to sequence the amplified TCR beta libraries as 87-base-pair reads. On the authors' methods: In a later analysis, around 80 million unique TCR beta chains were counted across the 650 to 700 repertoires, and approximately 11 million of these chains were shared by at least two donors. Raw reads were error-corrected and collapsed into unique sequences with a nearest-neighbor algorithm that merged closely related sequences to remove PCR and sequencing errors. V, D and J gene segments were assigned by aligning CDR3 sequences to IMGT reference sequences. For a sequence to be retained, a match of at least six nucleotides was required to both a V gene segment and a J gene segment. Rearrangements were called productive when the CDR3 lacked stop codons and stayed in frame with V and J; all others were non-productive. Following IMGT convention, CDR3 was defined as the stretch from the second conserved V-encoded cysteine to the conserved J-encoded phenylalanine. In an earlier analysis of 550 to 650 of the donors, sequences lacking an unambiguous match to a single V gene segment were excluded. In an earlier analysis of almost 600 of the donors, a V segment was called functional when productive rearrangements were above 56.7%, and segregating when the standard deviation between donors exceeded 5%. To diagnose cytomegalovirus status from the catalog of TCR beta chain sequences, a statistical classification framework was built. A later analysis assigned V and J genes by comparing TCR nucleotide sequences with IMGT/GENE-DB human TR gene sequences. The TCRdist pipeline was used in a later analysis to assign CDR3 sequences and most-parsimonious VDJ recombination scenarios. In a later analysis, each TCR beta chain was defined by its CDR3 amino acid sequence together with its V-gene family, and reads without a unique V-gene family were excluded. As a way to deal with suspected cross-contamination and a sequencing artifact, a later analysis dropped 640 or so nucleotide sequences that were highly shared and had low generation probability. For each public chain, a later analysis derived a clonal expansion index from normalized ranks of inferred template counts within each repertoire. In a later analysis, generation probabilities were computed using a VDJ recombination model fitted to out-of-frame rearrangements, and the results were checked against IGoR. In a later analysis, hypergeometric tests were used to score TCR-TCR, TCR-HLA and TCR-CMV co-occurrence, with a repertoire-size bias correction applied to TCR pairs. A later analysis estimated false discovery rates by permuting HLA or CMV assignments 20 times. In a later analysis, co-occurring TCRs were grouped using DBSCAN, and TCRdist sequence similarity was added for clustering within HLA-allele-positive subsets. Repertoires with fewer than 30,000 or more than 120,000 public chains were left out of co-occurrence clustering, as were about five repertoires with anomalous nucleotide sharing. Held by TCRdb, this immuneACCESS table contains in-frame sequences only and omits some clones. Under half of the omission traces to an unresolved V gene where checked; the cause of the rest is unknown. V and J calls and clone size come straight from that table; D and trimming were deduced from the DNA. The sample data list 150,000 or so clones, and nearly 70% of these were observed just once. The ten most abundant clones make up about 9.4% of the sample.

Sequenced material: PBMCs. This sequence uses TRBV6-6 and TRBJ1-3; the D gene is not confidently resolved. The sequence was collected from a man younger than 40 in good health and CMV-seropositive. CDR3 protein: CASSYSESSGNTIYF. In nucleotides, the sequence is TGTGCCAGCAGTTACTCGGAGAGCTCTGGAAACACCATATATTTT.